Shown below are 6 T cell receptor beta chains from a single sample sequenced in a study of beta chain features in type 1 diabetes (dated by TCRdb to 2016 to 2019). Results the study describes overall, beyond this receptor: Type 1 diabetes patients showed a moderate but significant shortening of TCRB CDR3 length in all four CD4+ subsets.

The method was the immunoSEQ multiplex PCR assay. The High Capacity cDNA Reverse Transcription Kit was used to reverse transcribe all of the isolated RNA, meaning that expressed TCRB transcripts were what got sequenced. The immuneACCESS repertoire file appears here via TCRdb, limited to in-frame rearrangements. These files lack a portion of the clones; in checked studies, under half of the deficit traces to unresolved V genes, and the cause of the others is not known. The sample table contains over 600,000 clones; only one count was recorded for 12% of them. Over 0.1% of the sample goes to the ten largest clones. For these receptors, no antigen is known. The specimen was naive CD4+ T cells from blood. The sample's cell subset or site label, decoded: true naive CD4+ T cells. These receptors were collected from a man aged 25 to 40 with type 1 diabetes.

The V call is TRBV29-1, the J call TRBJ2-2; D unresolved. This CDR3 contains 13 residues. CDR1 and CDR2 from the germline V gene are SQVTM and ANQGSEA. DNA of the CDR3: TGCAGTGCCGGGTCCGGAAATGCCGGGGAGCTGTTTTTT. It encodes CSAGSGNAGELFF.

The V call is TRBV7-9, the J call TRBJ2-1; D unclear. CDR3 length: 15 amino acids. Germline-derived CDR1 and CDR2 are SEHNR and FQNEAQ (reference sequence). The V and J ends lost 1 base and 4 bases respectively, with 11 bases between them. CDR3 DNA: TGTGCCAGCAGCTTAGAAGGAGAAGGGTACAATGAGCAGTTCTTC. Protein: CASSLEGEGYNEQFF.

This clone was counted a few times. V is TRBV9 and J is TRBJ2-1, with D tentatively TRBD2 (6 bases). The germline gives CDR1 SGDLS, CDR2 YYNGEE. The V and J ends lost 4 bases and 0 bases respectively, with 11 bases between them. The CDR3 loop spans 15 amino acids. The CDR3 loop is CASSPLGSSYNEQFF. As DNA, the CDR3 is TGTGCCAGCAGCCCTCTCGGGAGCTCCTACAATGAGCAGTTCTTC.

The rearrangement uses TRBV4-2 and TRBJ2-1; D ambiguous. CDR1 and CDR2 from the germline V gene are LGHNA and YNFKEQ. Trimming cost V 0 bases and J 8 bases, with 8 bases left between them. The CDR3 extends over 13 amino acids. CDR3 amino acids: CASSQELYHEQFF. Here the CDR3 DNA reads TGTGCCAGCAGCCAAGAATTGTACCATGAGCAGTTCTTC.

Only a few counts were recorded for this clone. The rearrangement uses TRBV2 and TRBJ1-4, with a weak D call TRBD1 (5 bases). The germline V gene encodes CDR1 SNHLY and CDR2 FYNNEI. V was clipped by 7 bases and J by 5 bases, with 8 bases between them. The CDR3 contains 12 residues. CDR3 DNA sequence: TGTGCCAGCACCGGGGGGAATGAAAAACTGTTTTTT. It codes for CASTGGNEKLFF.

This clone turned up a few times. The chain couples TRBV6-5 to TRBJ2-3; D uncertain. Per the germline V gene, CDR1 is MNHEY and CDR2 is SVGAGI. The CDR3 covers 11 residues. The V and J ends lost 4 bases and 13 bases respectively, with 12 bases between them. For the CDR3, the DNA is TGTGCCAGCAGTTCTTCCCGGACGGAGTATTTT. Translated: CASSSSRTEYF.